This T cell receptor beta chain was documented in a study of T cells in localized non-small cell lung cancer. Findings and caveats of the study: Adjacent lung had a median about 57 of the 100 largest tumor clones. Among blood samples, higher T cell density accompanied longer overall survival. Uninvolved adjacent lung had more T cell clonality than any other tissue, topping tumor.

To note about this clone: Its antigen is unidentified.

Method: immunoSEQ multiplex PCR; TCRdb's copy keeps in-frame clones and lacks some. Of about 72,000 clones in the sample, approximately 84% were seen once. In germline, CDR1 is PRHDT, CDR2 FYEKMQ (reference sequence). The CDR3 runs 18 residues. With 3 bases removed from V and 8 bases from J, the gap between germline ends came to 25 bases. This specimen consisted of peripheral blood, obtained before any cancer treatment. The rearrangement joins TRBV13 to TRBJ2-2; unclear D gene. This receptor was obtained from a female donor aged 60 or older with stage I lung adenocarcinoma. The CDR3 DNA reads as TGTGCCAGCAGCTTGCCCTATCGACTGAAACCGTCTGGTGGGGAGCTGTTTTTT. Translating gives CASSLPYRLKPSGGELFF.